This T cell receptor beta chain was profiled in a study of regulatory T cells in long-lasting Graves disease. This clonotype was seen more than once but under ten times. The germline V and J ends were trimmed by 4 bases and 8 bases, with 18 bases remaining between them. Looked up from germline, CDR1 is LGHDT and CDR2 is YNNKEL (reference sequence). The CDR3 loop spans 16 amino acids. CDR3-region Arm-PCR and iRepertoire HTBI primers produced the TCR beta libraries. Via MiXCR, TCRdb re-called the multiplex PCR reads, giving one row per CDR3 protein. This sample has hundreds of thousands of distinct CDR3 sequences, with 15% to 20% found just once. Time point defined: newly diagnosed GD, antithyroid drugs for less than 3 months. RNA from PBMCs was the source of the TCR library. The sample also formed part of further work on T cells in Graves' hyperthyroidism and ophthalmopathy.

The chain recombines TRBV3-1 with TRBJ1-6; D is ambiguous. The source was peripheral blood mononuclear cells (PBMCs), collected at new diagnosis, from a patient treated with antithyroid drugs. This clonotype was obtained from a man aged 35 to 55 with Graves disease. CDR3 sequence (DNA): TGTGCCAGCAGCCCTTCCCCGGGGTCCAGGCATTCACCCCTCCACTTT. This sequence encodes CASSPSPGSRHSPLHF.